This TCR beta chain originates from a study of T cells in Graves' hyperthyroidism and ophthalmopathy. With 8 bases removed from V and 7 bases from J, the gap between germline ends came to 23 bases. The germline CDR1 and CDR2 sequences are MNHNS and SASEGT. This CDR3 is built from 15 residues. Amplification of TCR beta CDR3 regions was performed using RNA transcripts as template. When the TCR CDR3 underwent first-round RT-PCR, the HTBI primer set was used. TCRdb reprocessed the multiplex PCR reads via MiXCR and lists one record per CDR3 protein. This table holds fewer than 900,000 distinct CDR3 sequences, around 19% found once. Many counts were recorded for this clonotype.

What was sequenced was blood. This chain uses TRBV6-1 with TRBJ1-2; tentative D call: TRBD1 (6 bases). The TCR originated in a woman aged 45-60 years with Graves' hyperthyroidism that later progressed to Graves' ophthalmopathy. CDR3: CASLASDRVHVGYTF. Here the CDR3 DNA reads TGTGCCAGCCTGGCGTCGGACAGAGTTCATGTTGGCTACACCTTC.